Detailed here is one T cell receptor beta chain. The antigen is unknown. The germline CDR1 and CDR2 sequences are SNHLY and FYNNEI. CDR3 length equals 14 residues. The V and J ends lost 6 bases and 6 bases, in that order; junction bases with no gene match: 9. The sample comes from a study of Graves' ophthalmopathy and Graves' hyperthyroidism. RNA transcripts were the template, and TCR beta CDR3 regions were amplified from them. In the first round, RT-PCR was carried out with HTBI primers, and a multiplex PCR formed the second round. A single record per CDR3 protein comes from TCRdb applying MiXCR to the multiplex PCR reads. In the table there are roughly 700,000 distinct CDR3 sequences, 40% of which are singletons. Exclusion criteria comprised other autoimmune diseases, uncontrolled infections, pregnancy or lactation in patients. A roughly 10 ml volume of fresh peripheral blood provided the PBMCs. General study findings and limits: Its predictions of ophthalmopathy progression gave the model around 71% sensitivity and 72% to 80% specificity. Among expanded thyroid clonotypes above 0.001 frequency, most also occurred in blood.

Specimen: peripheral blood. This sequence originates from an adult man with Graves' ophthalmopathy. This chain uses TRBV2 with TRBJ1-2; TRBD1 matches 8 bases. CDR3 sequence reads: CASRGTGRSDGYTF. The CDR3 coding sequence is TGTGCCAGCAGAGGGACAGGTAGATCGGATGGCTACACCTTC.